The 26 T cell receptor beta chains in this list originate from one sample, sequenced in a study of T cells in Graves' hyperthyroidism and ophthalmopathy. Amplified TCR beta CDR3 regions derived from RNA transcripts. The TCR CDR3 was amplified in a first-round RT-PCR using the HTBI primer set. TCRdb itself ran the multiplex PCR reads through MiXCR, one entry per CDR3 protein. The profile shows 200,000 to 250,000 distinct CDR3 sequences, around 16% of them singletons. Sequencing was performed on blood. The receptors were gathered from a man aged 40-50 years with Graves' hyperthyroidism.

This clonotype was recorded at least ten times. A junction boundary mismatches the germline segment, possibly from a read error. The chain links TRBV12-3 or TRBV12-4 to TRBJ2-1, with 10 bases fitting TRBD2. The CDR3 is 15 amino acids. The CDR3 coding sequence is TGTGCCAGCAGGTTAGCGGGGGGCTCCTACAATGAGCAGTTCTTC. It encodes CASRLAGGSYNEQFF.

This clonotype occurred a few times. This chain connects TRBV14 to TRBJ2-7, with TRBD1 identical over 8 bases. The germline CDR1 and CDR2 sequences are SGHDN and FVKESK. The length of the CDR3 is 17 residues. The J segment lost 2 bases and the V segment lost 5 bases, leaving 14 bases of the junction unmatched. The CDR3 reads CASSSMNPGTGAYEQYF. The CDR3 DNA is TGTGCCAGCAGCTCGATGAATCCCGGGACAGGTGCCTACGAGCAGTACTTC. Full variable domain (rest looked up from reference TRBV14 and TRBJ2-7): EAGVTQFPSHSVIEKGQTVTLRCDPISGHDNLYWYRRVMGKEIKFLLHFVKESKQDESGMPNNRFLAERTGGTYSTLKVQPAELEDSGVYFCASSSMNPGTGAYEQYFGPGTRLTVT.

V is TRBV5-1 and J is TRBJ2-1, with D perhaps TRBD2 (6 bases). Trimming pared 0 bases from V and 8 bases from J, leaving 9 bases between. The CDR3 sequence is 13 residues long. Per germline, CDR1 SGHRS and CDR2 YFSETQ. Written as DNA, the CDR3 is TGCGCCAGCAGCTTGGAGCGGGTCTATGAGCAGTTCTTC. Its protein product is CASSLERVYEQFF. The full variable domain, in which reference TRBV5-1 and TRBJ2-1 provide the parts outside the CDR3, is KAGVTQTPRYLIKTRGQQVTLSCSPISGHRSVSWYQQTPGQGLQFLFEYFSETQRNKGNFPGRFSGRQFSNSRSEMNVSTLELGDSALYLCASSLERVYEQFFGPGTRLTVL.

There are many counts of this clonotype. The chain has TRBV11-2 and TRBJ2-2, with D possibly matching TRBD2 (7 bases). Looked up from germline, CDR1 is SGHAT and CDR2 is FQNNGV. With 7 bases removed from V and 3 bases from J, the gap between germline ends came to 15 bases. The CDR3 covers 15 residues. The CDR3 spells CASNPGGGDTGELFF. DNA of the CDR3: TGTGCCAGCAACCCGGGCGGGGGCGACACCGGGGAGCTGTTTTTT.

This clonotype was seen at least ten times. V is TRBV18 and J is TRBJ2-3; D might be TRBD1 (5 bases). The germline V gene encodes CDR1 KGHSH and CDR2 LQKENI. The CDR3 is made up of 16 amino acids. Between the trimmed V and J ends, which lost 1 base and 1 base, there was a span of 12 bases. The CDR3 protein is CASSPLGHSGTDTQYF. CDR3 nucleotides: TGTGCCAGCTCACCACTTGGACACTCGGGCACAGATACGCAGTATTTT.

This clonotype occurred a few times. The chain carries TRBV4-3 and TRBJ1-1, with 7 bases identical to TRBD1. The CDR3 contains 17 residues. The trim removed 1 base at V and 4 bases at J, leaving 12 bases unmatched. CDR1 is LGHNA, CDR2 YSLEER, per germline. The CDR3 DNA follows: TGCGCCAGCAGCCAAGTTTGGCAGGGGGGGTTGGGCACTGAAGCTTTCTTT. Amino acid sequence: CASSQVWQGGLGTEAFF.

This clonotype was counted at least ten times. The V gene is TRBV20-1, the J gene TRBJ2-1; no definite D call. The length of the CDR3 is 14 residues. Germline values: CDR1 DFQATT, CDR2 SNEGSKA (reference sequence). V gave up 4 bases and J gave up 5 bases, with 15 bases separating them. The CDR3 DNA reads as TGCAGTGCTAAAGTCCTCCTTTCGGACAATGAGCAGTTCTTC. It is translated as CSAKVLLSDNEQFF.

This clonotype was seen at least ten times. The V and J genes are TRBV4-3 and TRBJ2-7; 9 positions agree with TRBD1. CDR1 is LGHNA and CDR2 is YSLEER in the germline V gene. This CDR3 spans 12 amino acids. The ends lost 5 bases at V and 9 bases at J; junction bases unmatched: 5. CDR3 region: CASSSTGGRQYF. The CDR3, as DNA: TGCGCCAGCAGCTCCACAGGGGGCAGGCAGTACTTC.

The chain links TRBV4-3 to TRBJ2-7, with 14 bases fitting TRBD2. Germline lookup yields CDR1 LGHNA and CDR2 YSLEER. Unmatched junction bases numbered 9, after V lost 3 bases and J lost 2 bases. The CDR3 contains 18 residues. The CDR3 loop reads CASSQETSGGGSTYEQYF. The CDR3 nucleotides read TGCGCCAGCAGCCAGGAGACTAGCGGGGGGGGGTCAACCTACGAGCAGTACTTC.

This clonotype showed up just a few times. The chain couples TRBV24-1 to TRBJ2-5, with D perhaps being TRBD1 or TRBD2 (6 bases each). Trimming shortened V by 1 base and J by 2 bases, and 22 bases separated the two germline ends. This CDR3 is 19 amino acids long. CDR1 and CDR2 from the germline V gene are KGHDR and SFDVKD. DNA for the CDR3: TGTGCCACCAGTGATTTAGAGCCAGGGGAGGCCCTCCGTCAAGAGACCCAGTACTTC. Its translation is CATSDLEPGEALRQETQYF.

This clonotype was recorded many times. This chain links TRBV6-5 with TRBJ2-5, with a possible D match to TRBD2 (5 bases). Germline V gene lookup returns CDR1 MNHEY and CDR2 SVGAGI. Trimming left V 0 bases short and J 1 base short, with 6 bases between. The CDR3 is made up of 14 amino acids. In DNA form, the CDR3 reads TGTGCCAGCAGTTACTCCGGGATCCAAGAGACCCAGTACTTC. Its translation is CASSYSGIQETQYF.

The table lists this clonotype with a few counts. This rearrangement joins TRBV9 to TRBJ2-1, with 7 bases identical to TRBD2. The CDR3 is made up of 14 amino acids. V shed 0 bases, J shed 7 bases, and the junction held 4 bases outside the gene matches. Germline CDR1 is SGDLS and CDR2 is YYNGEE. The CDR3, as DNA: TGTGCCAGCAGCGTAGCGGGGGGTTGGAATGAGCAGTTCTTC. It specifies CASSVAGGWNEQFF.

The table lists this clonotype with many counts. The chain couples TRBV28 to TRBJ2-7, with TRBD1 identical over 8 bases. The CDR3 spans 15 residues. V trimming: 6 bases; J trimming: 1 base; junction bases outside the gene matches: 8. Germline CDR1 MDHEN, CDR2 SYDVKM. CDR3 sequence (DNA): TGTGCCAGCAGCCGAGGGGGACAGGCTTCCTACGAGCAGTACTTC. Translating gives CASSRGGQASYEQYF.

This clonotype was recorded many times. The CDR3 loop reads CSARGTGDLTDTQYF. Here the CDR3 DNA reads TGCAGTGCTAGGGGGACAGGGGATTTGACAGATACGCAGTATTTT. V is TRBV20-1 and J is TRBJ2-3, with TRBD1 identical over 10 bases. CDR1 is DFQATT and CDR2 is SNEGSKA in the germline V gene (reference sequence). The V and J ends lost 3 bases and 3 bases, in that order; junction bases with no gene match: 6. The CDR3 has 15 amino acids.

This clonotype was counted many times. This rearrangement joins TRBV30 to TRBJ1-2; D uncertain. Trimming took off 1 base at V and 3 bases at J, with 12 bases between the two ends. The CDR3 has 14 residues. Germline CDR1 reads GTSNPN; CDR2 reads SVGIG (reference sequence). The CDR3 here is CAWSETNRYYGYTF. The CDR3 region has the DNA TGTGCCTGGAGTGAAACCAACCGATACTATGGCTACACCTTC.

The chain recombines TRBV6-1 with TRBJ2-1; D perhaps matches TRBD2 (5 bases). Trimming took off 3 bases at V and 8 bases at J, with 5 bases between the two ends. The CDR3 is 11 amino acids. The V gene's germline CDR1 is MNHNS and CDR2 SASEGT. CDR3 amino acids: CASSDGDEQFF. The CDR3 nucleotides read TGTGCCAGCAGTGACGGGGATGAGCAGTTCTTC.

This clonotype came up a few times. It may be a read error: a sequence one base away is much more abundant. This chain uses TRBV5-1 with TRBJ1-1; no clear D gene. V lost 0 bases, J lost 3 bases, and 6 bases lay in between. The germline V gene encodes CDR1 SGHRS and CDR2 YFSETQ. The CDR3 is 13 amino acids. The CDR3 DNA is TGCGCCAGCAGCTTGGAGCGGTACACTGAAGCTTTCTTT. The encoded protein is CASSLERYTEAFF.

The table lists this clonotype with a few counts. The V and J genes are TRBV7-9 and TRBJ2-1; 7 bases fit TRBD1. Unmatched junction bases numbered 5, after V lost 10 bases and J lost 2 bases. Germline assignment: CDR1 SEHNR and CDR2 FQNEAQ (reference sequence). The CDR3 runs to 13 residues. CDR3 DNA: TGTGCCATCCCGGGACAGACCTACAATGAGCAGTTCTTC. Protein sequence: CAIPGQTYNEQFF.

The gene calls are TRBV4-3 and TRBJ1-6, with 8 bases identical to TRBD1. This CDR3 is 16 amino acids long. CDR1 is LGHNA, CDR2 YSLEER, per germline. After removal of 3 bases from V and 0 bases from J, the junction contained 1 base not matched to a gene. The CDR3 here is CASSQTGVSYNSPLHF. The DNA for the CDR3 is TGCGCCAGCAGCCAGACAGGGGTCTCCTATAATTCACCCCTCCACTTT.

This clonotype has just a few counts. DNA for the CDR3: TGTGCCAGTAGTCGCCTGGAGGACATTCAGTACTTC. Amino acids: CASSRLEDIQYF. The chain carries TRBV19 and TRBJ2-4; D possibly corresponds to TRBD2 (5 bases). V was pared by 5 bases and J by 8 bases, with 10 bases between. CDR1 and CDR2 from the germline V gene are LNHDA and SQIVND (reference sequence). This CDR3 has 12 amino acids. Full variable domain (remainder filled in from reference TRBV19 and TRBJ2-4): DGGITQSPKYLFRKEGQNVTLSCEQNLNHDAMYWYRQDPGQGLRLIYYSQIVNDFQKGDIAEGYSVSREKKESFPLTVTSAQKNPTAFYLCASSRLEDIQYFGAGTRLSVL.

Many counts were recorded for this clonotype. The rearrangement joins TRBV28 to TRBJ1-2; the D is unclear. Looked up from germline, CDR1 is MDHEN and CDR2 is SYDVKM. V was clipped by 5 bases and J by 0 bases, with 16 bases between them. The CDR3 covers 16 residues. In nucleotides, the CDR3 is TGTGCCAGCAGTCTGATTATGGCAGGCCCTAACTATGGCTACACCTTC. It translates to CASSLIMAGPNYGYTF.

This clonotype showed up many times. The chain combines TRBV11-2 with TRBJ1-6; D not certain. The CDR3 consists of 12 residues. V lost 3 bases, J lost 14 bases, and 11 bases lay in between. Germline V lookup: CDR1 SGHAT, CDR2 FQNNGV. The CDR3 coding sequence is TGTGCCAGCAGCTTTTCAAGGGAATCCCTCCACTTT. Its translation is CASSFSRESLHF.

In its sample, this clonotype was seen many times. The V call is TRBV29-1, the J call TRBJ1-4, with D possibly TRBD1 on 5 matching bases. Trimming removed 4 bases from V and 5 bases from J, with 11 bases in between. There are 13 residues in the CDR3. From germline, CDR1 is SQVTM and CDR2 ANQGSEA. CDR3 sequence reads: CSVAQALNEKLFF. Here the CDR3 DNA reads TGCAGCGTTGCACAGGCCCTGAATGAAAAACTGTTTTTT.

This clonotype was picked up a small number of times. The chain links TRBV6-5 to TRBJ2-1; D gene ambiguous. Trimming removed 0 bases at V and 4 bases at J, with 13 bases between. This CDR3 comprises 16 residues. Germline V gene lookup returns CDR1 MNHEY and CDR2 SVGAGI. This chain's CDR3 is CASSYSSPQPYNEQFF. For the CDR3, the DNA is TGTGCCAGCAGTTACTCGAGCCCACAGCCTTACAATGAGCAGTTCTTC.

This clonotype was counted only a few times. The V gene is TRBV4-3, the J gene TRBJ2-7, with TRBD1 identical over 8 bases. V was pared by 3 bases and J by 0 bases, with 7 bases of the junction left unmatched. The CDR3 consists of 16 residues. Per germline, CDR1 LGHNA and CDR2 YSLEER. This CDR3 is CASSHAATGDSYEQYF. As DNA, the CDR3 is TGCGCCAGCAGCCATGCCGCGACAGGGGACTCCTACGAGCAGTACTTC.

This clonotype was observed at least ten times. The V gene is TRBV20-1, the J gene TRBJ2-5; 9 bases are shared with TRBD1. Trimming cost V 0 bases and J 4 bases; bases outside gene matches: 6. The CDR3 consists of 15 residues. From germline, CDR1 is DFQATT and CDR2 SNEGSKA (reference sequence). The CDR3 DNA sequence: TGCAGTGCTAGAGATTCCGGACAGGGGTTAGAGACCCAGTACTTC. It codes for CSARDSGQGLETQYF.